The clone carrying this T cell receptor (beta chain) was counted ten times or more. The data were taken from a study of blood T cells in healthy people across ages. A second PCR, run for roughly 7 to 12 cycles, used a sample-barcoded 5' primer plus a J-beta primer mix. In TCRdb, the 5' RACE reads were re-called with MiXCR into one record per CDR3 protein. In the table there are roughly 570,000 distinct CDR3 sequences, about 26% of which are singletons. The CDR3 has 15 residues. Germline V gives CDR1 DFQATT, CDR2 SNEGSKA (reference sequence). The chain employs TRBV20-1 and TRBJ2-5, with 7 bases aligning to TRBD2. The J call is uncertain, as TRBJ2-7 better fits the DNA end. The sequence was collected from a woman aged 65 to 85 in good health. Input material: blood. CDR3 residues: CSARVDQRGSGEQYF. The DNA of the CDR3 is TGCAGTGCTAGAGTCGACCAGCGGGGTTCGGGCGAGCAGTACTTC.